This paragraph covers one T cell receptor (beta chain) sequence. What it binds is not known. This sample is drawn from a study of cytomegalovirus exposure and HLA in healthy donors. Study-wide results and caveats: The study designated 150 to 200 TCR beta chains cytomegalovirus-associated.

CDR3 length: 12 residues. From germline, CDR1 is SGHDT and CDR2 YYEEEE. V was trimmed by 4 bases and J by 8 bases, leaving 12 bases between them. Researchers ran the PCR with 60 Vbeta and 13 Jbeta primers. As processed by the authors: A later analysis counted about 80 million unique TCR beta chains, about 10 million shared. Data came from immunoSEQ multiplex PCR; TCRdb stores just in-frame clones and leaves some out. D and trimming were read from the DNA, whereas the V and J calls and clone size are those reported in that table. The sample carries about 150,000 clones, 65% to 85% recorded once. This sequence originates from a man between 18 and 35 years old in good health and CMV-seronegative. The chain is built from TRBV5-6 and TRBJ1-2; D remains unclear. Sequencing used PBMCs. This chain's CDR3 is CASSPVGVGYTF. The CDR3 DNA sequence: TGTGCCAGCAGCCCGGTCGGGGTAGGCTACACCTTC.